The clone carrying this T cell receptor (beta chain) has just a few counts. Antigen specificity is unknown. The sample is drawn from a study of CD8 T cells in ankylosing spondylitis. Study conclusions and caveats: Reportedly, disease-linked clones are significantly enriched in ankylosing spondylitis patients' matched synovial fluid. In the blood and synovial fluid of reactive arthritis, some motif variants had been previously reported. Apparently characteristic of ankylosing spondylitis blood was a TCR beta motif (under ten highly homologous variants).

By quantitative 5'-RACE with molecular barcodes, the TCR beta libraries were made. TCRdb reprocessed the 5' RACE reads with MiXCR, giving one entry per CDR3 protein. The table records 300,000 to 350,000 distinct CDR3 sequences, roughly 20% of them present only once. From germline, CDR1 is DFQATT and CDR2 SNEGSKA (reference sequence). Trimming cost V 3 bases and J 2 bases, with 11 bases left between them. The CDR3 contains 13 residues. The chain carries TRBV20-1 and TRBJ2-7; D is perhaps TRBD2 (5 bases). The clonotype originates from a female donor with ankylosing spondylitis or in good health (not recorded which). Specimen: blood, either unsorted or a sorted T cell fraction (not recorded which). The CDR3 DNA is TGCAGTGCTAGGTCAGCGGTAACCTACGAGCAGTACTTC. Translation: CSARSAVTYEQYF.